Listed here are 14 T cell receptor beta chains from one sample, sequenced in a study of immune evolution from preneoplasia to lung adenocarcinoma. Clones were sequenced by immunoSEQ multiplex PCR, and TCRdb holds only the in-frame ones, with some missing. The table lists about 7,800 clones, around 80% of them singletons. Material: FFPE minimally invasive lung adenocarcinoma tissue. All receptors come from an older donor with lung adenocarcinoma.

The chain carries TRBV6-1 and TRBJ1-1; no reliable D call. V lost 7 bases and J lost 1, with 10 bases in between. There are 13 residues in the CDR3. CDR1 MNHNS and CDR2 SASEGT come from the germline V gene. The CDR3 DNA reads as TGTGCCAGCATTCTGAGTGAGAACACTGAAGCTTTCTTT. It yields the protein CASILSENTEAFF.

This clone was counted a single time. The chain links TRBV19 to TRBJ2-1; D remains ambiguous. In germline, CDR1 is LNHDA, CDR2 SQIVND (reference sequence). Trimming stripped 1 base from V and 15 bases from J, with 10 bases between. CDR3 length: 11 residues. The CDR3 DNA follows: TGTGCCAGTAGTATAGGAGAACGCTGGTTCTTC. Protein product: CASSIGERWFF.

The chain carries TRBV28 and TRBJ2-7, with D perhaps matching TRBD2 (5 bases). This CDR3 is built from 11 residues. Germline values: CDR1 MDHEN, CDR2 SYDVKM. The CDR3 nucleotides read TGTGCAGCAGCGGCTCGGGCGCCCAGGTACTTC. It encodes CAAAARAPRYF.

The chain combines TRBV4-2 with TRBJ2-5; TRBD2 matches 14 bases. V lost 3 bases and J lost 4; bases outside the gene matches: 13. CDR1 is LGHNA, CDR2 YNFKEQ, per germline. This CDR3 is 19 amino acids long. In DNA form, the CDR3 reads TGTGCCAGCAGCCACCCCAGGGGGACTAGCGGGAGCTCGGGAGAGACCCAGTACTTC. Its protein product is CASSHPRGTSGSSGETQYF.

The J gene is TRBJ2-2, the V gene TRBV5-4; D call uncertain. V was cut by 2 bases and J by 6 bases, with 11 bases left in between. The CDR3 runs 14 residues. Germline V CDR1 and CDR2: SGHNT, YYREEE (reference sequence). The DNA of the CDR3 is TGTGCCAGCAGCTTAGACCTCGGCCCCGGGGAGCTGTTTTTT. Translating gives CASSLDLGPGELFF.

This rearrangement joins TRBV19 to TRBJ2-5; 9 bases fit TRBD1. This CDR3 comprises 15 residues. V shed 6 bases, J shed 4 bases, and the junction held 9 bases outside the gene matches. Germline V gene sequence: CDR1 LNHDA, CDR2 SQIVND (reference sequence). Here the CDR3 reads CASRDRGEQGETQYF. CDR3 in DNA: TGTGCCAGTAGGGACAGGGGAGAACAGGGAGAGACCCAGTACTTC.

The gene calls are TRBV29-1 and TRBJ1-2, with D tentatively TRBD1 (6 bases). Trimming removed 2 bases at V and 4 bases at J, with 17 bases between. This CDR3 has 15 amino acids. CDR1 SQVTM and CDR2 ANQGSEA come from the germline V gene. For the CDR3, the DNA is TGCAGCGTTGAAACGAAATGGGGGGCCGGCTATGGCTACACCTTC. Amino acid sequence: CSVETKWGAGYGYTF.

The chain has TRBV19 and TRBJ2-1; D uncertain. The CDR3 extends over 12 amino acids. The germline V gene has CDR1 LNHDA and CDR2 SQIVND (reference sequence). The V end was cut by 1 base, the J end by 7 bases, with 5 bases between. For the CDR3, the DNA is TGTGCCAGTAGTATAGTCACTAATGAGCAGTTCTTC. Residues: CASSIVTNEQFF.

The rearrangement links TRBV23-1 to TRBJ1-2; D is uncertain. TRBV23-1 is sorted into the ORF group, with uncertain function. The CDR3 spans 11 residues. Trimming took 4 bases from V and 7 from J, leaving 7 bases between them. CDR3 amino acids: CASSRWTGYTF. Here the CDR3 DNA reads TGCGCCAGCAGTCGCTGGACTGGCTACACCTTC.

This chain's CDR3 is CASSLPGLAEFF. CDR3 DNA: TGTGCCAGCAGCTTGCCGGGACTAGCGGAGTTCTTC. This chain joins TRBV11-2 and TRBJ2-1; 11 bases are shared with TRBD2. V lost 3 bases and J lost 14; bases outside the gene matches: 3. This CDR3 contains 12 residues. Germline V gives CDR1 SGHAT, CDR2 FQNNGV. Combining the CDR3 with reference TRBV11-2 and TRBJ2-1 gives the whole variable domain EAGVAQSPRYKIIEKRQSVAFWCNPISGHATLYWYQQILGQGPKLLIQFQNNGVVDDSQLPKDRFSAERLKGVDSTLKIQPAKLEDSAVYLCASSLPGLAEFFGPGTRLTVL.

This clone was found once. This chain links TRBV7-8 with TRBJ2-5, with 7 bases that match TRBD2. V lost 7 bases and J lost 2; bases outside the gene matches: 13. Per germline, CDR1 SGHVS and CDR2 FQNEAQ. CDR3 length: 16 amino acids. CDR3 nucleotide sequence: TGTGCCAGCACCTATAAAGGGACTACCACACAAGAGACCCAGTACTTC. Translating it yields CASTYKGTTTQETQYF.

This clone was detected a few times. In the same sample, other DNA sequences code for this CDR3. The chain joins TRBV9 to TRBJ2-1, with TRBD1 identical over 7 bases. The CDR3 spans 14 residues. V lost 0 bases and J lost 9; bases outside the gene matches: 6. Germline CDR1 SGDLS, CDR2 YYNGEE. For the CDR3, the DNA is TGTGCCAGCAGCGTAGGCTCCGGGGACAGTGAGCAGTTCTTC. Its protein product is CASSVGSGDSEQFF.

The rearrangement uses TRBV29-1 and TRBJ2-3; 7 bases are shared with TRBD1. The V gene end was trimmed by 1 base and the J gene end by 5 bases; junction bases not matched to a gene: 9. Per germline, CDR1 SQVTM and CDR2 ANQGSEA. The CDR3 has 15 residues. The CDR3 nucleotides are TGCAGCGTTGAAGTGGTGGGGACAGTGGGAGATACGCAGTATTTT. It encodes CSVEVVGTVGDTQYF.

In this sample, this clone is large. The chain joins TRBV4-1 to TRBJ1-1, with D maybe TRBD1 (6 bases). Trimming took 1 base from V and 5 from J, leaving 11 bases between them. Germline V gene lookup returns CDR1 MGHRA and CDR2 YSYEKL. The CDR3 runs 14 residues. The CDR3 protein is CASSQGQDRTEAFF. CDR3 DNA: TGCGCCAGCAGCCAAGGACAGGATCGGACTGAAGCTTTCTTT.